The T cell receptor beta chain under discussion was sequenced for a study of beta chain features in type 1 diabetes. Broader study findings: The study found fewer insertions and more deletions at VDJ junctions in type 1 diabetes patients.

This clone was seen a few times. The target antigen is unknown. V gave up 3 bases and J gave up 6 bases, with 11 bases separating them. The CDR3 totals 13 residues. The germline CDR1 and CDR2 sequences are SNHLY and FYNNEI. CD4+ naive, central memory, regulatory and stem cell-like memory subsets were isolated by sorting on CD45RO/CCR7/CD25/CD127/CD95/CD27. Of the isolated RNA, all was reverse transcribed, and so the sequenced material was expressed TCRB transcripts. The method was immunoSEQ multiplex PCR; TCRdb's version includes in-frame clones alone and lacks a portion of them. The sample lists around 300,000 clones, around 15% occurring once.

This chain connects TRBV2 to TRBJ1-2, with D perhaps TRBD1 (5 bases). Sample: central memory CD4+ T cells from blood. The sequence was obtained from a man aged 25-45 years in good health. The CDR3 coding sequence is TGTGCCAGCAGTGACCAGGGTCTGGATGGCTACACCTTC. Translated: CASSDQGLDGYTF.